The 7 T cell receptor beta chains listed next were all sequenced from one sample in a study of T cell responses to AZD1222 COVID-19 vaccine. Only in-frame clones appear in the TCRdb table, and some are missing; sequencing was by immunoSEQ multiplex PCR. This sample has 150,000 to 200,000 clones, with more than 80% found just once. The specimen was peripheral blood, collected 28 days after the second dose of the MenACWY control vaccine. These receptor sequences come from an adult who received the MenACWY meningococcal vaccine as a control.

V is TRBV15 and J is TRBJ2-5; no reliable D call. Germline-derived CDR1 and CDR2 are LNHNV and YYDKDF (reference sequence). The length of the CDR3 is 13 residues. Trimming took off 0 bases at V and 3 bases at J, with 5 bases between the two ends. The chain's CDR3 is CATSRDVKETQYF. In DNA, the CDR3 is TGTGCCACCAGCAGAGATGTTAAAGAGACCCAGTACTTC.

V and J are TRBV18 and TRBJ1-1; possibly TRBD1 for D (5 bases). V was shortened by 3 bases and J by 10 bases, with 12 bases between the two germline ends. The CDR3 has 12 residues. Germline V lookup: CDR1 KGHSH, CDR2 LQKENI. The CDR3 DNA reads TGTGCCAGCTCACCCCCAGGGTGGCGAGCTTTCTTT. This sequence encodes CASSPPGWRAFF.

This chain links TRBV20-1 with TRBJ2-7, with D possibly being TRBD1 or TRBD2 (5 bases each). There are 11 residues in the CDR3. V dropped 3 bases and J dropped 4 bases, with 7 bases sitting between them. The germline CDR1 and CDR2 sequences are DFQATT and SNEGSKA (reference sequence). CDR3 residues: CSARGEYEQYF. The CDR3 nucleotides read TGCAGTGCTAGGGGGGAATACGAGCAGTACTTC.

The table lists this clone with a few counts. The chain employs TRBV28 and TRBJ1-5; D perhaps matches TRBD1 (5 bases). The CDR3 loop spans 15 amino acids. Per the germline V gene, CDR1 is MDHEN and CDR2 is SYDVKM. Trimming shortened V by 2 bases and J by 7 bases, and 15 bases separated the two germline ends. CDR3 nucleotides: TGTGCCAGCAGTTTAGTGGGGGAAGAGCGCCAGCCCCAGCATTTT. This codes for CASSLVGEERQPQHF.

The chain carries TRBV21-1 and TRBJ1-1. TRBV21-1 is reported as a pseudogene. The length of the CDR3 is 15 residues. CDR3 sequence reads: CASSPRLGGDTEAFF. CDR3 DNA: TGTGCCAGCAGCCCGAGGTTGGGAGGGGACACTGAAGCTTTCTTT.

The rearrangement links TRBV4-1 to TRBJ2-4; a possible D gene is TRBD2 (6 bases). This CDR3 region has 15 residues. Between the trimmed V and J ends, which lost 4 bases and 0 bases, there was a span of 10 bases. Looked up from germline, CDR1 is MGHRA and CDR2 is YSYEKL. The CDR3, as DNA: TGCGCCAGCAGCCCCTTGGGACTAGCCAAAAACATTCAGTACTTC. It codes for CASSPLGLAKNIQYF.

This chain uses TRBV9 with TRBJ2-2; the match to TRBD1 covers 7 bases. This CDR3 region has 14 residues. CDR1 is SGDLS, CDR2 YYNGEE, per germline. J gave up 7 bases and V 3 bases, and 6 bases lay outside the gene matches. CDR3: CASSERQGVGELFF. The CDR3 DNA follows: TGTGCCAGCAGCGAAAGGCAGGGGGTCGGGGAGCTGTTTTTT.